One sample yielded the 7 T cell receptor beta chains listed below, sequenced in a study of monozygotic twins with inflammatory bowel disease. TCRdb re-called the 5' RACE reads and gives one entry per CDR3 protein, without DNA. The repertoire table contains approximately 390,000 distinct CDR3 sequences. What was sequenced was blood. These receptors were taken from a human donor with ulcerative colitis or Crohn's disease, or a healthy co-twin of an affected twin (not recorded which).

The chain recombines TRBV7-9 with TRBJ1-4; checking the TCRdb D call of TRBD1 is not possible without DNA. This CDR3 has 16 amino acids. CDR1 SEHNR and CDR2 FQNEAQ come from the germline V gene (reference sequence). The chain's CDR3 is CASSFIGQEMNEKLFF.

This CDR3 reads CASSPPGLAGGLGEQYF. The genes are TRBV13 and TRBJ2-7; the D gene TCRdb calls, TRBD2, cannot be checked with no DNA. CDR1 PRHDT and CDR2 FYEKMQ come from the germline V gene (reference sequence). This CDR3 comprises 17 residues.

V usage is TRBV7-9 and J usage is TRBJ2-1; with no DNA, the TCRdb D assignment of TRBD1 cannot be verified. This CDR3 has 15 amino acids. The V gene's germline CDR1 is SEHNR and CDR2 FQNEAQ (reference sequence). The CDR3 reads CASSIFDSKVNEQFF.

The J gene is TRBJ1-4, the V gene TRBV5-1. Per the germline V gene, CDR1 is SGHRS and CDR2 is YFSETQ. The CDR3 covers 14 residues. Here the CDR3 reads CASATGGTNEKLFF.

V and J are TRBV7-9 and TRBJ1-5; lacking DNA, the TRBD1 call made by TCRdb goes unchecked. CDR1 is SEHNR, CDR2 FQNEAQ, per germline (reference sequence). The length of the CDR3 is 14 residues. The chain's CDR3 is CASSRGKGNQPQHF. Complete variable domain (other parts from reference TRBV7-9 and TRBJ1-5): DTGVSQNPRHKITKRGQNVTFRCDPISEHNRLYWYRQTLGQGPEFLTYFQNEAQLEKSRLLSDRFSAERPKGSFSTLEIQRTEQGDSAMYLCASSRGKGNQPQHFGDGTRLSIL.

The rearrangement uses TRBV20-1 and TRBJ2-1; the D call of TRBD2 rests on TCRdb alone, since no DNA is present to check it. The CDR3 totals 16 residues. The germline gives CDR1 DFQATT, CDR2 SNEGSKA (reference sequence). The CDR3 sequence: CSASIGGRAPYNEQFF.

V and J are TRBV11-2 and TRBJ2-2; TCRdb selects TRBD2, and the lack of DNA leaves this call unchecked. Germline lookup yields CDR1 SGHAT and CDR2 FQNNGV. This CDR3 is 14 amino acids long. The CDR3 reads CASSLRTYTGELFF. Full variable domain (missing parts from reference TRBV11-2 and TRBJ2-2): EAGVAQSPRYKIIEKRQSVAFWCNPISGHATLYWYQQILGQGPKLLIQFQNNGVVDDSQLPKDRFSAERLKGVDSTLKIQPAKLEDSAVYLCASSLRTYTGELFFGEGSRLTVL.